The 23 T cell receptor beta chains below come from one sample, sequenced in a study of post-analysis software for immune sequencing data. Their antigens remain unidentified. Carried by the TCR beta cDNA libraries were unique molecular identifiers. A single record per CDR3 protein comes from TCRdb applying MiXCR to the PCR reads. In the table there are about 260,000 distinct CDR3 sequences, just over 35% of which are singletons. Study findings and constraints: Patients carried a handful of TRBV segments more frequently than controls did, and TRBV5-6, TRBV5-1 and TRBV20-1 were among them.

Sequenced material: blood. The receptor source for this set is a girl between 5 and 17 years old with multiple sclerosis.

This clonotype was seen a handful of times. This CDR3 is CASSWLTGSYEQYF. CDR3 sequence (DNA): TGCGCCAGCAGCTGGCTGACAGGGTCCTACGAGCAGTACTTC. This rearrangement joins TRBV5-1 to TRBJ2-7, with 7 bases lining up with TRBD1. The CDR3 is made up of 14 amino acids. After removal of 3 bases from V and 1 base from J, the junction contained 4 bases not matched to a gene. CDR1 is SGHRS and CDR2 is YFSETQ in the germline V gene.

This clonotype was counted at least ten times. The V gene is TRBV29-1, the J gene TRBJ1-5, with TRBD1 matching 7 bases. Per the germline V gene, CDR1 is SQVTM and CDR2 is ANQGSEA. The CDR3 consists of 14 residues. Trimming cost V 6 bases and J 4 bases; bases outside gene matches: 9. The CDR3 loop is CSVGDSRPNQPQHF. The CDR3 DNA reads as TGCAGCGTGGGGGACAGTAGACCTAATCAGCCCCAGCATTTT.

The J gene is TRBJ1-4, the V gene TRBV4-1; 8 nucleotides match TRBD1. The ends lost 2 bases at V and 8 bases at J; junction bases unmatched: 7. Germline CDR1 MGHRA, CDR2 YSYEKL. This CDR3 is 15 amino acids long. CDR3 sequence: CASSQRTGIMEKLFF. The CDR3 nucleotides are TGCGCCAGCAGCCAACGGACAGGGATAATGGAAAAACTGTTTTTT.

The rearrangement uses TRBV20-1 and TRBJ2-5; 12 bases align to TRBD2. Germline CDR1 is DFQATT and CDR2 is SNEGSKA (reference sequence). The CDR3 runs to 16 residues. The V gene end was trimmed by 1 base and the J gene end by 4 bases; junction bases not matched to a gene: 7. The CDR3 nucleotides read TGCAGTGCTAGAGGGGCTAGCGGGGGGGCAACAGAGACCCAGTACTTC. Its protein is CSARGASGGATETQYF.

With respect to this clonotype: Being one base from a much bigger clone, this may be a read error. CDR3 region: CVSSSDRGAREQFF. CDR3 DNA: TGTGTCAGCAGCTCAGACAGAGGAGCCCGGGAGCAGTTCTTC. The chain has TRBV7-6 and TRBJ2-1; TRBD1 is a possible D gene (5 bases). This CDR3 is built from 14 residues. The germline V gene has CDR1 SGHVS and CDR2 FNYEAQ.

The J gene is TRBJ2-4, the V gene TRBV7-2; D could derive from TRBD1 or TRBD2 (5 bases each). The length of the CDR3 is 16 residues. CDR1 and CDR2 (germline): SGHTA, FQGNSA. Trimming stripped 5 bases from V and 13 bases from J, with 27 bases between. The CDR3: CASSRSPGDPRREQYF. The CDR3 DNA sequence: TGTGCCAGCAGCCGTTCGCCCGGGGACCCTAGAAGGGAGCAGTACTTC.

This clonotype occurred many times. This chain connects TRBV20-1 to TRBJ2-3; a possible D gene is TRBD2 (6 bases). Germline lookup yields CDR1 DFQATT and CDR2 SNEGSKA (reference sequence). The CDR3 spans 16 residues. V gave up 1 base and J gave up 10 bases, with 24 bases separating them. CDR3 loop: CSARARWEEEGYAQYF. In DNA, the CDR3 is TGCAGTGCTAGAGCCCGGTGGGAAGAGGAGGGGTATGCGCAGTATTTT.

This clonotype was recorded only once. CDR3 DNA: TGTGCCACCTGGGGAAATGAGCAGTTCTTC. It translates to CATWGNEQFF. This chain connects TRBV10-3 to TRBJ2-1; D is ambiguous. In germline, CDR1 is ENHRY, CDR2 SYGVKD. This CDR3 spans 10 amino acids. Between the trimmed V and J ends, which lost 10 bases and 7 bases, there was a span of 8 bases.

The chain employs TRBV20-1 and TRBJ2-7, with TRBD2 matching 13 bases. The V and J ends lost 5 bases and 7 bases, in that order; junction bases with no gene match: 8. The CDR3 runs to 14 residues. Germline V gene data show CDR1 as DFQATT and CDR2 as SNEGSKA (reference sequence). The CDR3 reads CSALTSGGNNEQYF. CDR3 sequence (DNA): TGCAGTGCTCTGACTAGCGGGGGGAACAATGAGCAGTACTTC.

About this clonotype itself: A much larger clonotype is one base distant, so this may be a read error. This chain links TRBV12-3 or TRBV12-4 with TRBJ1-1; D ambiguous. Trimming took 6 bases from V and 2 from J, leaving 10 bases between them. The CDR3 totals 13 residues. As DNA, the CDR3 is TGTGCCAGCAGACTCACAACAAACACTGAAGCTTTCTTT. This gives the protein CASRLTTNTEAFF.

Details on this clonotype: With a much larger clone just one base away, this may be a read error. V is TRBV27 and J is TRBJ1-2; 8 positions match TRBD1. The CDR3 extends over 13 amino acids. The germline V gene has CDR1 MNHEY and CDR2 SMNVEV (reference sequence). The CDR3 spells CVSKDRERYGYTF. CDR3 nucleotide sequence: TGTGTCAGCAAGGACAGGGAGAGGTATGGCTACACCTTC.

This clonotype appeared many times. This rearrangement joins TRBV7-9 to TRBJ1-1; D is undetermined. This CDR3 is 14 amino acids long. Germline CDR1 is SEHNR and CDR2 is FQNEAQ (reference sequence). V shed 5 bases and J shed 9 bases, with 19 bases lying between them. The CDR3 is CASSEGREAFQAFF. The CDR3 bases are TGTGCCAGCAGCGAAGGTAGGGAGGCGTTTCAAGCTTTCTTT.

This clonotype was seen repeatedly, ten times or more. The chain links TRBV7-9 to TRBJ2-1, with 8 nucleotides matching TRBD2. CDR1 is SEHNR and CDR2 is FQNEAQ in the germline V gene (reference sequence). The V segment lost 7 bases and the J segment 5 bases; nucleotides outside the gene matches: 7. This CDR3 is built from 14 residues. As DNA, the CDR3 is TGTGCCAGCACCGGGGGGGCGATAAACAATGAGCAGTTCTTC. It codes for CASTGGAINNEQFF.

This clonotype was counted ten times or more. The V gene is TRBV10-3, the J gene TRBJ2-3; 7 nucleotides align to TRBD1. With V trimmed by 3 bases and J by 0 bases, 3 bases remained unmatched. The CDR3 length is 15 residues. Germline V lookup: CDR1 ENHRY, CDR2 SYGVKD. The CDR3 reads CAISETGQSTDTQYF. In DNA, the CDR3 is TGTGCCATCAGTGAAACGGGACAGAGCACAGATACGCAGTATTTT.

This clonotype was seen ten or more times. The V gene is TRBV9, the J gene TRBJ1-5; 9 nucleotides agree with TRBD1. With 2 bases clipped from V and 7 bases from J, the junction kept 4 bases outside the gene matches. This CDR3 has 14 residues. The germline gives CDR1 SGDLS, CDR2 YYNGEE. The CDR3 DNA follows: TGTGCCAGCAGCGTGGGACAGGGAGGCCAGCCCCAGCATTTT. Its protein is CASSVGQGGQPQHF.

The sample holds a few counts of this clonotype. The chain links TRBV4-1 to TRBJ1-4, with unresolved D. V was cut by 1 base and J by 6 bases, with 12 bases left in between. Looked up from germline, CDR1 is MGHRA and CDR2 is YSYEKL. The CDR3 covers 15 residues. CDR3 protein: CASSQGGRVDEKLFF. The CDR3 region has the DNA TGCGCCAGCAGCCAAGGGGGAAGGGTTGATGAAAAACTGTTTTTT.

In its sample, this clonotype was seen many times. V is TRBV29-1 and J is TRBJ2-1; no definite D call. With 5 bases removed from V and 0 bases from J, the gap between germline ends came to 8 bases. This CDR3 comprises 13 residues. Germline lookup yields CDR1 SQVTM and CDR2 ANQGSEA. The CDR3 sequence is CSVLKSSYNEQFF. CDR3 bases: TGCAGCGTTCTGAAGAGCTCCTACAATGAGCAGTTCTTC.

This clonotype has ten or more counts. The V and J genes are TRBV10-3 and TRBJ2-5, with D uncertain. V lost 0 bases to trimming and J lost 2 bases, with 4 bases between them. Germline V gives CDR1 ENHRY, CDR2 SYGVKD. The CDR3 loop spans 13 amino acids. For the CDR3, the DNA is TGTGCCATCAGTGAGTCGACACAAGAGACCCAGTACTTC. This translates into CAISESTQETQYF.

This clonotype came up once. With a much larger clone just one base away, this may be a read error. The chain is built from TRBV6-5 and TRBJ1-1; D is uncertain. Germline V lookup: CDR1 MNHEY, CDR2 SVGAGI. The CDR3 has 16 residues. V lost 0 bases and J lost 3, with 14 bases in between. The chain's CDR3 is CASSYSSDLMDTEAFF. Written as DNA, the CDR3 is TGTGCCAGCAGTTACTCGAGTGACCTCATGGACACTGAAGCTTTCTTT.

V gene TRBV2 combines with J gene TRBJ1-5; 7 nucleotides align to TRBD1. The V and J ends lost 2 bases and 5 bases, in that order; junction bases with no gene match: 3. The CDR3 is made up of 14 amino acids. The germline CDR1 and CDR2 sequences are SNHLY and FYNNEI. This chain's CDR3 is CASSERGQYQPQHF. CDR3 nucleotides: TGTGCCAGCAGTGAAAGGGGGCAGTATCAGCCCCAGCATTTT.

The CDR3 loop reads CSENRGFFTEAFF. CDR3 nucleotides: TGCAGCGAGAACAGGGGGTTCTTCACTGAAGCTTTCTTT. The chain combines TRBV29-1 with TRBJ1-1, with 8 bases matching TRBD1. The CDR3 is 13 amino acids. V trimming: 7 bases; J trimming: 4 bases; junction bases outside the gene matches: 8. Looked up from germline, CDR1 is SQVTM and CDR2 is ANQGSEA.

Turning to this clonotype: Since a much larger clone is just one base distant, this may be a read error. This chain uses TRBV7-9 with TRBJ2-5; D ambiguous. The ends were cut back, 1 base at V and 11 bases at J, with 14 bases in the middle. Germline values: CDR1 SEHNR, CDR2 FQNEAQ (reference sequence). CDR3 length: 13 amino acids. Here the CDR3 reads CASSLVTYNEQYF. DNA of the CDR3: TGTGCCAGCAGCTTAGTTACATACAATGAGCAGTACTTC.

This clonotype was observed a few times. The genes are TRBV5-1 and TRBJ1-2; D uncertain. CDR1 and CDR2 from the germline V gene are SGHRS and YFSETQ. Trimming took off 0 bases at V and 2 bases at J, with 8 bases between the two ends. The CDR3 runs 14 residues. CDR3 DNA sequence: TGCGCCAGCAGCTTGGCCCCAGACAACTATGGCTACACCTTC. Protein product: CASSLAPDNYGYTF.